These 6 T cell receptor beta chains originate from one sample sequenced in a study of CD8 T cells in ankylosing spondylitis. TCRdb redid the calling of the 5' RACE reads with MiXCR, one entry per CDR3 protein. Here the sample spans a few hundred thousand distinct CDR3 sequences, 20% to 25% being singletons. The specimen was blood, either unsorted or a sorted T cell fraction (not recorded which). The receptors stem from a male donor with ankylosing spondylitis or in good health (not recorded which).

This clonotype was observed a handful of times. This chain connects TRBV2 to TRBJ2-7; possible D gene TRBD1, 6 bases. The V gene lost 7 bases and the J gene lost 1 base, with 11 bases spanning the gap. This CDR3 is 13 amino acids long. The V gene's germline CDR1 is SNHLY and CDR2 FYNNEI. The CDR3 reads CASISTGSYEQYF. DNA of the CDR3: TGTGCCAGCATATCGACAGGTTCCTACGAGCAGTACTTC. Supplemented by reference TRBV2 and TRBJ2-7, the full variable domain reads EPEVTQTPSHQVTQMGQEVILRCVPISNHLYFYWYRQILGQKVEFLVSFYNNEISEKSEIFDDQFSVERPDGSNFTLKIRSTKLEDSAMYFCASISTGSYEQYFGPGTRLTVT.

This clonotype was detected a few times. The J gene is TRBJ2-4, the V gene TRBV7-8, with TRBD1 identical over 10 bases. The J segment lost 8 bases and the V segment lost 3 bases, leaving 4 bases of the junction unmatched. CDR1 and CDR2 from the germline V gene are SGHVS and FQNEAQ. CDR3 length equals 14 residues. CDR3 residues: CASSFGQGVDIQYF. The CDR3 nucleotides read TGTGCCAGCAGCTTTGGACAGGGGGTGGACATTCAGTACTTC.

In its sample, this clonotype was seen a few times. V is TRBV24-1 and J is TRBJ2-3; no clear D. The V and J ends lost 4 bases and 1 base respectively, with 8 bases between them. Germline values: CDR1 KGHDR, CDR2 SFDVKD. The CDR3 consists of 14 residues. CDR3 bases: TGTGCCACCAGTGACCAGCTCGGCACAGATACGCAGTATTTT. This sequence encodes CATSDQLGTDTQYF.

V gene TRBV11-2 combines with J gene TRBJ2-6; D remains ambiguous. The CDR3 runs 14 residues. CDR1 SGHAT and CDR2 FQNNGV come from the germline V gene. Trimming cost V 5 bases and J 3 bases, with 8 bases left between them. The CDR3 sequence is CASSPGGGANVLTF. The CDR3 DNA reads as TGTGCCAGCAGCCCAGGTGGTGGGGCCAACGTCCTGACTTTC.

The V call is TRBV10-3, the J call TRBJ1-5; no clear D. Germline CDR1 is ENHRY and CDR2 is SYGVKD. The ends were cut back, 2 bases at V and 4 bases at J, with 6 bases in the middle. This CDR3 has 13 residues. The CDR3 bases are TGTGCCATCAGTGAGCCGCGGAATCAGCCCCAGCATTTT. Translating gives CAISEPRNQPQHF.

The V and J genes are TRBV20-1 and TRBJ2-7; 8 nucleotides agree with TRBD1. The length of the CDR3 is 14 residues. V shed 6 bases and J 3 bases; nucleotides not matched to a gene: 10. Germline CDR1 is DFQATT and CDR2 is SNEGSKA (reference sequence). CDR3 in amino acids: CSARGGTGFYEQYF. CDR3 DNA: TGCAGTGCCCGGGGCGGGACAGGTTTCTACGAGCAGTACTTC.